These 18 T cell receptor beta chains came from one sample sequenced in a study of molecular identifiers for immune sequencing clone quantification. TCRdb re-called the PCR reads with MiXCR, one entry per CDR3 protein. The table has about 100,000 distinct CDR3 sequences, 30% to 45% seen once. Sample: naive CD8+ T cells from blood, with Jurkat cell RNA spiked in. Subset: FACS-sorted CD8+CD4-CCR7+CD45RA+ naive T cells. Source of these receptors: a human donor in good health. Some libraries in this study had Jurkat cell RNA spiked in.

The rearrangement uses TRBV7-9 and TRBJ2-7; D not resolved. Trimming shortened V by 4 bases and J by 5 bases, and 12 bases separated the two germline ends. The CDR3 totals 13 residues. The V gene's germline CDR1 is SEHNR and CDR2 FQNEAQ (reference sequence). Written as DNA, the CDR3 is TGTGCCAGCAGCTCCCCTGTTTCCCACGAGCAGTACTTC. Its protein is CASSSPVSHEQYF.

This sequence joins TRBV6-5 and TRBJ1-5; D is perhaps TRBD1 (6 bases). Germline-derived CDR1 and CDR2 are MNHEY and SVGAGI. The CDR3 is 13 residues long. The V and J ends lost 7 bases and 6 bases respectively, with 13 bases between them. The CDR3 nucleotides are TGTGCCAGCACCCAAGGGGGAAGTCAGCCCCAGCATTTT. It yields the protein CASTQGGSQPQHF.

The rearrangement links TRBV7-2 to TRBJ2-7; 8 bases match TRBD2. V dropped 5 bases and J dropped 0; count of bases not matched to a gene: 9. From germline, CDR1 is SGHTA and CDR2 FQGNSA. The CDR3 is 16 residues long. CDR3 protein: CASSPAGVYTSYEQYF. CDR3 sequence (DNA): TGTGCCAGCAGCCCAGCGGGAGTCTACACCTCCTACGAGCAGTACTTC. Drawing the rest from reference TRBV7-2 and TRBJ2-7, the complete variable domain is GAGVSQSPSNKVTEKGKDVELRCDPISGHTALYWYRQSLGQGLEFLIYFQGNSAPDKSGLPSDRFSAERTGGSVSTLTIQRTQQEDSAVYLCASSPAGVYTSYEQYFGPGTRLTVT.

Worth noting for this clonotype: A single base separates this from a much larger clone, so it may be a read error. This rearrangement joins TRBV7-8 to TRBJ2-5; D gene uncertain. The CDR3 runs 15 residues. CDR1 and CDR2 from the germline V gene are SGHVS and FQNEAQ. The CDR3 region is CASSLERSYQEIQYF. CDR3 coding DNA: TGTGCCAGCAGCTTAGAACGGTCCTACCAAGAGATCCAGTACTTC.

This clonotype appeared a few times. CDR3: CASSEYISPYEQYF. CDR3 DNA: TGTGCCAGCAGTGAATATATTTCGCCCTACGAGCAGTACTTC. V and J are TRBV25-1 and TRBJ2-7; D remains ambiguous. This CDR3 region has 14 residues. CDR1 and CDR2 (germline): MGHDK, SYGVNS. V gave up 0 bases and J gave up 2 bases, with 8 bases separating them.

This clonotype was detected only a few times. The chain recombines TRBV27 with TRBJ1-5, with 8 positions matching TRBD1. Germline lookup yields CDR1 MNHEY and CDR2 SMNVEV (reference sequence). The CDR3 is 15 amino acids. Trimming at V came to 2 bases and at J to 7 bases, leaving 7 bases not matched to a gene. The CDR3 loop reads CASSLGSGGSQPQHF. The CDR3 coding sequence is TGTGCCAGCAGTTTAGGGTCAGGGGGCAGCCAGCCCCAGCATTTT.

This clonotype was found many times. The chain recombines TRBV28 with TRBJ2-7; 8 bases agree with TRBD2. V gave up 2 bases and J gave up 2 bases; unmatched junction bases: 5. CDR3 length: 15 amino acids. Germline V gives CDR1 MDHEN, CDR2 SYDVKM. The CDR3 reads CASSLLAGVTYEQYF. In nucleotides, the CDR3 is TGTGCCAGCAGTTTACTAGCGGGCGTTACCTACGAGCAGTACTTC.

The V call is TRBV7-9, the J call TRBJ1-1, with 8 bases that match TRBD1. The CDR3 loop spans 15 amino acids. Germline CDR1 and CDR2: SEHNR and FQNEAQ (reference sequence). V lost 5 bases and J lost 0; bases outside the gene matches: 5. The CDR3 DNA follows: TGTGCCAGCAGCGTGCAACAGGGGGTGAACACTGAAGCTTTCTTT. Translating gives CASSVQQGVNTEAFF.

This clonotype was detected only a few times. The CDR3, as DNA: TGCGCCAGCAGCCGAGTCGGGGGGGCTAGTGAGCAGTTCTTC. It yields the protein CASSRVGGASEQFF. This rearrangement joins TRBV4-3 to TRBJ2-1; 8 bases line up with TRBD2. Trimming removed 4 bases from V and 9 bases from J; junction bases left unmatched: 8. Germline V gene lookup returns CDR1 LGHNA and CDR2 YSLEER. This CDR3 comprises 14 residues.

This clonotype was observed once. A much bigger clone sits one base away, suggesting this may be a read error. This chain uses TRBV7-6 with TRBJ2-3; D is unclear. TRBJ1-5 matches the DNA end more closely, so the J call is doubtful. The germline V gene has CDR1 SGHVS and CDR2 FNYEAQ. The CDR3 is 15 amino acids. Here the CDR3 reads CASSLEAQFTDTQHF. CDR3 coding DNA: TGTGCCAGCAGCTTAGAAGCACAGTTCACAGATACGCAGCATTTT.

Only a few counts were recorded for this clonotype. The chain links TRBV27 to TRBJ2-5, with 7 bases identical to TRBD1. J gave up 0 bases and V 5 bases, and 12 bases lay outside the gene matches. The germline gives CDR1 MNHEY, CDR2 SMNVEV (reference sequence). CDR3 length: 17 amino acids. The CDR3 region has the DNA TGTGCCAGCAGTCACAGGACAGGACTGGGGTACCAAGAGACCCAGTACTTC. Translating gives CASSHRTGLGYQETQYF.

With respect to this clonotype: Since a much larger clone is just one base distant, this may be a read error. This chain links TRBV4-3 with TRBJ2-7, with a tentative D call TRBD1 (6 bases). The germline V and J ends were trimmed by 4 bases and 5 bases, with 18 bases remaining between them. This CDR3 has 15 residues. Germline values: CDR1 LGHNA, CDR2 YSLEER. The CDR3 protein is CASSLSTQGANEQYF. CDR3 nucleotides: TGCGCCAGCAGCCTCTCTACACAGGGAGCCAACGAGCAGTACTTC.

In regard to this clonotype: The junction departs from germline at one end; a sequencing error may be responsible. The chain has TRBV29-1 and TRBJ2-1; no definite D call. Germline CDR1 is SQVTM and CDR2 is ANQGSEA. The CDR3 is 14 amino acids. The CDR3 sequence: CSAPSEVSYNEQLF. CDR3 DNA: TGCAGCGCCCCCTCGGAAGTCTCCTACAATGAGCAGCTCTTC.

This clonotype was seen many times. The chain employs TRBV4-3 and TRBJ2-1; D gene unclear. This CDR3 contains 15 residues. Germline loops: CDR1 LGHNA, CDR2 YSLEER. V shed 2 bases and J shed 3 bases, with 11 bases lying between them. CDR3 in amino acids: CASSQSQRIYNEQFF. The CDR3 bases are TGCGCCAGCAGCCAATCCCAGCGTATCTACAATGAGCAGTTCTTC.

Worth noting for this clonotype: The missing conserved phenylalanine or tryptophan at the end of this CDR3 makes a read error likely. V usage is TRBV7-2 and J usage is TRBJ2-7, with 8 bases fitting TRBD1. In germline, CDR1 is SGHTA, CDR2 FQGNSA. The CDR3 has 15 residues. J gave up 5 bases and V 5 bases, and 11 bases lay outside the gene matches. The DNA for the CDR3 is TGTGCCAGCAGCACCCCCGGACAGGGAACCAACGAGCAGTACTAC. Encoded protein: CASSTPGQGTNEQYY.

This clonotype has just a few counts. The chain links TRBV12-3 or TRBV12-4 to TRBJ2-1; TRBD2 matches at 9 bases. V lost 7 bases to trimming and J lost 6 bases; unmatched junction nucleotides: 7. The CDR3 contains 14 residues. The CDR3 is CASTGSGSPNEQFF. The CDR3, as DNA: TGTGCCAGCACCGGTAGCGGGAGCCCCAATGAGCAGTTCTTC.

With respect to this clonotype: The conserved closing phenylalanine or tryptophan is absent in this CDR3, likely reflecting a read error. The V call is TRBV5-1, the J call TRBJ2-5; 10 bases match TRBD2. Germline V CDR1 and CDR2: SGHRS, YFSETQ. This CDR3 region has 16 residues. V lost 0 bases and J lost 9; bases outside the gene matches: 11. The CDR3 loop reads CASSLVLAGELGAQYL. In nucleotides, the CDR3 is TGCGCCAGCAGCTTGGTGCTAGCGGGAGAGTTGGGGGCCCAGTACCTC.

The chain couples TRBV6-2 or TRBV6-3 to TRBJ2-7, with D maybe TRBD1 (5 bases). Trimming removed 7 bases from V and 5 bases from J, with 12 bases in between. Germline V gene sequence: CDR1 MNHEY, CDR2 SVGEGT. The CDR3 has 12 residues. This chain's CDR3 is CASTDTFDEQYF. The CDR3 region has the DNA TGTGCCAGCACGGACACTTTCGACGAGCAGTACTTC.